The 29 T cell receptor beta chains in this list originate from one sample, sequenced in a study of Graves' ophthalmopathy and Graves' hyperthyroidism. RNA served as the template for amplifying TCR beta CDR3 regions. HTBI-primed first-round RT-PCR preceded second-round multiplex PCR. One entry per CDR3 protein, called by TCRdb with MiXCR from the multiplex PCR reads. The profile shows 200,000 to 250,000 distinct CDR3 sequences, just under 30% of them singletons. The sequenced sample was peripheral blood. Receptors were obtained from a man between 50 and 59 years old with Graves' ophthalmopathy.

This clonotype was picked up many times. The CDR3 here is CASSIGFRNTEAFF. The CDR3 DNA follows: TGTGCCAGTAGTATCGGGTTTCGGAACACTGAAGCTTTCTTT. V is TRBV19 and J is TRBJ1-1; D ambiguous. Germline values: CDR1 LNHDA, CDR2 SQIVND (reference sequence). The V gene lost 3 bases and the J gene lost 1 base, with 9 bases spanning the gap. This CDR3 contains 14 residues.

This clonotype showed up many times. The chain combines TRBV20-1 with TRBJ2-5; tentative D call: TRBD2 (6 bases). The CDR3 sequence is 14 residues long. Germline assignment: CDR1 DFQATT and CDR2 SNEGSKA (reference sequence). Trimming cost V 5 bases and J 4 bases, with 17 bases left between them. This CDR3 reads CSAPVGGGRETQYF. CDR3 coding DNA: TGCAGTGCTCCAGTGGGGGGAGGAAGAGAGACCCAGTACTTC.

This clonotype occurred many times. This chain uses TRBV11-1 with TRBJ2-7, with 8 bases that match TRBD2. The V gene end was trimmed by 4 bases and the J gene end by 2 bases; junction bases not matched to a gene: 10. The CDR3 totals 16 residues. Per the germline V gene, CDR1 is SGHAT and CDR2 is FQDESV (reference sequence). The CDR3 sequence: CASSSLTGREAYEQYF. The DNA for the CDR3 is TGTGCCAGCAGCTCGCTCACCGGGCGGGAGGCCTACGAGCAGTACTTC.

This chain uses TRBV19 with TRBJ1-2; unclear D gene. V dropped 1 base and J dropped 5 bases, with 8 bases sitting between them. The CDR3 consists of 13 residues. Per the germline V gene, CDR1 is LNHDA and CDR2 is SQIVND (reference sequence). CDR3 sequence: CASSIGSPYGYTF. The CDR3 DNA follows: TGTGCCAGTAGTATAGGCAGCCCTTATGGCTACACCTTC.

At least ten counts were recorded for this clonotype. The CDR3 loop reads CSVKPGAETQYF. For the CDR3, the DNA is TGCAGCGTTAAACCAGGGGCAGAGACCCAGTACTTC. The J gene is TRBJ2-5, the V gene TRBV29-1; TRBD1 is a possible D gene (6 bases). Trimming pared 5 bases from V and 4 bases from J, leaving 11 bases between. CDR1 and CDR2 from the germline V gene are SQVTM and ANQGSEA. The CDR3 sequence is 12 residues long.

CDR3 protein: CAFAGTGGTGELFF. In nucleotides, the CDR3 is TGTGCCTTCGCCGGGACAGGCGGAACCGGGGAGCTGTTTTTT. The chain uses TRBV12-3 or TRBV12-4 and TRBJ2-2; the match to TRBD1 covers 8 bases. Trimming removed 11 bases from V and 5 bases from J; junction bases left unmatched: 10. The CDR3 consists of 14 residues.

This clonotype was detected many times. The chain couples TRBV28 to TRBJ2-5, with a possible D match to TRBD2 (5 bases). The CDR3 spans 15 residues. Germline V gene data show CDR1 as MDHEN and CDR2 as SYDVKM. V lost 6 bases and J lost 2, with 16 bases in between. Here the CDR3 reads CASSPVSGNQETQYF. CDR3 sequence (DNA): TGTGCCAGCAGCCCCGTATCGGGAAATCAAGAGACCCAGTACTTC.

The chain is built from TRBV12-3 or TRBV12-4 and TRBJ2-5, with TRBD1 identical over 8 bases. The CDR3 runs to 16 residues. Germline trimming cut 6 bases from V and 1 base from J; bases unmatched to any gene: 10. DNA of the CDR3: TGTGCCAGCAGCTACAGTGGACAGGGAACCCAAGAGACCCAGTACTTC. Amino acids: CASSYSGQGTQETQYF.

The rearrangement joins TRBV28 to TRBJ2-5; 9 positions match TRBD1. This CDR3 has 15 residues. The V segment lost 5 bases and the J segment 2 bases; nucleotides outside the gene matches: 6. Germline assignment: CDR1 MDHEN and CDR2 SYDVKM. This chain's CDR3 is CASSGRDRVQETQYF. CDR3 nucleotides: TGTGCCAGCAGTGGCCGGGACAGGGTTCAAGAGACCCAGTACTTC.

At least ten counts were recorded for this clonotype. The chain couples TRBV28 to TRBJ2-4, with D tentatively TRBD1 (6 bases). The CDR3 is made up of 14 amino acids. Germline CDR1 and CDR2: MDHEN and SYDVKM. V lost 3 bases to trimming and J lost 7 bases, with 13 bases between them. The CDR3 loop reads CASSFPGRGNIQYF. In DNA, the CDR3 is TGTGCCAGCAGTTTCCCGGGAAGGGGGAACATTCAGTACTTC.

The chain has TRBV27 and TRBJ2-5; D possibly corresponds to TRBD2 (5 bases). Per germline, CDR1 MNHEY and CDR2 SMNVEV (reference sequence). CDR3 length equals 15 residues. The V end was cut by 1 base, the J end by 5 bases, with 14 bases between. The DNA of the CDR3 is TGTGCCAGCAGTTTATGGGCTAGCCTACCTGAGACCCAGTACTTC. Its translation is CASSLWASLPETQYF.

This clonotype was detected many times. The rearrangement joins TRBV7-9 to TRBJ1-1; 8 bases match TRBD1. Germline V CDR1 and CDR2: SEHNR, FQNEAQ (reference sequence). The V and J ends lost 5 bases and 1 base, in that order; junction bases with no gene match: 6. The CDR3 is 15 amino acids. The DNA for the CDR3 is TGTGCCAGCAGCCTGTCAGGGGGCCGGAACACTGAAGCTTTCTTT. Its protein product is CASSLSGGRNTEAFF.

This clonotype was picked up many times. The chain is built from TRBV6-1 and TRBJ2-7, with a tentative D call TRBD1 (6 bases). Trimming cost V 7 bases and J 2 bases, with 15 bases left between them. This CDR3 is built from 14 residues. Looked up from germline, CDR1 is MNHNS and CDR2 is SASEGT. The CDR3 coding sequence is TGTGCCAGCAAGCTACAGAGGGGGACCTACGAGCAGTACTTC. Translating gives CASKLQRGTYEQYF.

The chain employs TRBV19 and TRBJ2-5, with TRBD2 identical over 9 bases. This CDR3 has 16 residues. Trimming at V came to 1 base and at J to 1 base, leaving 4 bases not matched to a gene. The germline V gene encodes CDR1 LNHDA and CDR2 SQIVND (reference sequence). The CDR3 loop is CASSIAAGGVQETQYF. The CDR3 DNA sequence: TGTGCCAGTAGTATAGCAGCGGGAGGCGTCCAAGAGACCCAGTACTTC. Supplemented by reference TRBV19 and TRBJ2-5, the full variable domain reads DGGITQSPKYLFRKEGQNVTLSCEQNLNHDAMYWYRQDPGQGLRLIYYSQIVNDFQKGDIAEGYSVSREKKESFPLTVTSAQKNPTAFYLCASSIAAGGVQETQYFGPGTRLLVL.

The sample holds many counts of this clonotype. The CDR3 DNA reads as TGTGCCAGCAGCTCGTCCGGGACAGGGAGGTTAAACTCTGGAAACACCATATATTTT. It is translated as CASSSSGTGRLNSGNTIYF. This chain links TRBV11-1 with TRBJ1-3; 9 positions agree with TRBD1. The CDR3 runs to 19 residues. V lost 4 bases, J lost 0 bases, and 13 bases stayed unmatched. Germline values: CDR1 SGHAT, CDR2 FQDESV (reference sequence).

In this sample, this clonotype turned up many times. The chain joins TRBV29-1 to TRBJ1-1; 7 bases fit TRBD1. The ends lost 7 bases at V and 6 bases at J; junction bases unmatched: 14. The germline V gene has CDR1 SQVTM and CDR2 ANQGSEA. The CDR3 sequence is 14 residues long. DNA of the CDR3: TGCAGCGCTAGGACAGGACCAACCTCCCCTGAAGCTTTCTTT. Residues: CSARTGPTSPEAFF. Drawing the rest from reference TRBV29-1 and TRBJ1-1, the complete variable domain is SAVISQKPSRDICQRGTSLTIQCQVDSQVTMMFWYRQQPGQSLTLIATANQGSEATYESGFVIDKFPISRPNLTFSTLTVSNMSPEDSSIYLCSARTGPTSPEAFFGQGTRLTVV.

This clonotype was seen repeatedly, ten times or more. This rearrangement joins TRBV3-1 to TRBJ2-7; no definite D call. V was trimmed by 1 base and J by 6 bases, leaving 7 bases between them. Germline V lookup: CDR1 LGHDT, CDR2 YNNKEL (reference sequence). The CDR3 is 12 residues long. In nucleotides, the CDR3 is TGTGCCAGCAGCCAAGTTCTCGGCGAGCAGTACTTC. Translating gives CASSQVLGEQYF.

This chain connects TRBV28 to TRBJ1-6; no clear D. The CDR3 is 14 amino acids. Germline values: CDR1 MDHEN, CDR2 SYDVKM. Trimming stripped 5 bases from V and 2 bases from J, with 7 bases between. CDR3 sequence: CASSRTAYNSPLHF. The CDR3 DNA follows: TGTGCCAGCAGTAGGACGGCCTATAATTCACCCCTCCACTTT.

This clonotype has a count of ten or more. The chain links TRBV7-9 to TRBJ2-5; a weak D match, TRBD1 (5 bases). In germline, CDR1 is SEHNR, CDR2 FQNEAQ (reference sequence). The V gene lost 1 base and the J gene lost 3 bases, with 9 bases spanning the gap. The length of the CDR3 is 14 residues. The CDR3 DNA follows: TGTGCCAGCAGCTTAGATACGACAGAAGAGACCCAGTACTTC. Translated, it gives CASSLDTTEETQYF.

The V gene is TRBV7-3, the J gene TRBJ2-7; a weak D match, TRBD2 (7 bases). Trimming removed 2 bases from V and 6 bases from J, with 17 bases in between. This CDR3 comprises 15 residues. Per the germline V gene, CDR1 is SGHTA and CDR2 is FQGTGA. The CDR3 sequence: CASSLFRGGIGEQYF. In DNA, the CDR3 is TGTGCCAGCAGCTTATTCCGCGGGGGCATCGGCGAGCAGTACTTC.

This clonotype was observed at least ten times. The CDR3 DNA is TGTGCCAGCAGTATCCTAGCGGGAGCCCAAGAGACCCAGTACTTC. It specifies CASSILAGAQETQYF. The genes are TRBV6-5 and TRBJ2-5; 10 bases match TRBD2. The trim removed 5 bases at V and 1 base at J, leaving 4 bases unmatched. Germline assignment: CDR1 MNHEY and CDR2 SVGAGI. CDR3 size: 15 residues.

Ten or more counts support this clonotype. The rearrangement joins TRBV6-1 to TRBJ2-7; 7 bases line up with TRBD1. Germline V gene lookup returns CDR1 MNHNS and CDR2 SASEGT. V gave up 6 bases and J gave up 6 bases; unmatched junction bases: 5. This CDR3 contains 12 residues. The CDR3 here is CASRWTGGEQYF. DNA for the CDR3: TGTGCCAGCAGGTGGACAGGAGGCGAGCAGTACTTC.

This clonotype has at least ten counts. V usage is TRBV20-1 and J usage is TRBJ1-2; possibly TRBD1 for D (6 bases). V lost 0 bases, J lost 8 bases, and 13 bases lay in between. The CDR3 sequence is 13 residues long. Looked up from germline, CDR1 is DFQATT and CDR2 is SNEGSKA (reference sequence). The CDR3 protein is CSAREGGGDGYTF. CDR3 sequence (DNA): TGCAGTGCTAGAGAGGGAGGGGGAGACGGCTACACCTTC.

A few counts support this clonotype. This rearrangement joins TRBV6-2 or TRBV6-3 to TRBJ2-5, with a possible D match to TRBD2 (5 bases). Deletions cut 2 bases from V and 0 bases from J, with 7 bases between. Germline values: CDR1 MNHEY, CDR2 SVGEGT. The CDR3 is 14 residues long. CDR3 sequence: CASSYGLNQETQYF. CDR3 nucleotide sequence: TGTGCCAGCAGTTACGGACTCAACCAAGAGACCCAGTACTTC.

The sample holds many counts of this clonotype. The junction and the germline gene differ at one end; a read error may be behind it. The chain combines TRBV19 with TRBJ1-2; TRBD1 matches 7 bases. CDR1 and CDR2 from the germline V gene are LNHDA and SQIVND (reference sequence). The CDR3 covers 14 residues. The CDR3 sequence: CAIWGQPPNYGYTF. The CDR3 bases are TGTGCAATATGGGGACAGCCTCCTAATTATGGCTACACCTTC.

This clonotype came up many times. This CDR3 is CASSRGPSGYTF. The CDR3 DNA reads as TGTGCCAGCAGTAGGGGGCCTTCAGGCTACACCTTC. The J gene is TRBJ1-2, the V gene TRBV6-2 or TRBV6-3; 7 bases match TRBD1. The CDR3 has 12 residues. Losses at the gene ends were 5 bases for V and 8 bases for J; bases not matched to a gene: 5. CDR1 MNHEY and CDR2 SVGEGT come from the germline V gene.

This clonotype showed up many times. CDR3: CASSQEPWTGGGEQYF. The CDR3 coding sequence is TGCGCCAGCAGCCAAGAGCCGTGGACAGGCGGAGGCGAGCAGTACTTC. The chain recombines TRBV4-3 with TRBJ2-7; 7 positions match TRBD1. V shed 0 bases and J 6 bases; nucleotides not matched to a gene: 11. The CDR3 has 16 amino acids. Looked up from germline, CDR1 is LGHNA and CDR2 is YSLEER.

This clonotype was seen a single time. The CDR3 nucleotides are TGTGCCAGCAGTTACGAACAGGGATTTGGAAACACCATATATTTT. As protein: CASSYEQGFGNTIYF. The chain links TRBV6-5 to TRBJ1-3; D is possibly TRBD1 (6 bases). Germline values: CDR1 MNHEY, CDR2 SVGAGI. This CDR3 has 15 amino acids. Trimming cost V 2 bases and J 3 bases, with 11 bases left between them.

This clonotype showed up many times. The J gene is TRBJ2-7, the V gene TRBV4-1; D is unresolved. Germline CDR1 reads MGHRA; CDR2 reads YSYEKL. V dropped 0 bases and J dropped 3 bases, with 12 bases sitting between them. The CDR3 sequence is 15 residues long. The CDR3 here is CASSQEERLFYEQYF. The CDR3 region has the DNA TGCGCCAGCAGCCAAGAAGAACGGCTTTTCTACGAGCAGTACTTC.